Listed below are T cell receptor beta chains from one sample, sequenced in a study of blood T cell repertoires in COVID-19. Generated by immunoSEQ multiplex PCR, the TCRdb table keeps only in-frame clones and is missing some. There are roughly 300,000 clones in the sample; over 85% occur only once, and 1.5% to 2% lies in the top ten. The specimen was peripheral blood. The source is a woman aged 25 to 39 with COVID-19, enrolled during active disease. Each CDR3 is given with its conserved first and last residue. A D gene is named only where the DNA matches it firmly. Clone size is given for some rows only: seen once, a few or many times, or a class if the clone is expanded.

>NA|TRBJ1-5|NA|15|TRBV24-1
CATSDPRDTNQPQHF
TGTGCCACCAGTGATCCCCGGGACACGAATCAGCCCCAGCATTTT
>NA|TRBJ2-7|NA|14|TRBV7-9
CASSPWGDHSEQYF
TGTGCCAGCAGCCCCTGGGGGGATCACAGCGAGCAGTACTTC
>NA|TRBJ2-6|NA|15|TRBV4-3
CASSQETGGANVLTF
TGCGCCAGCAGCCAAGAGACGGGTGGGGCCAACGTCCTGACTTTC
>NA|TRBJ1-6|NA|17|TRBV4-1
CASSQPSQGFLNSPLHF
TGCGCCAGCAGCCAACCGTCACAGGGCTTCCTTAATTCACCCCTCCACTTT
>TRBD1|TRBJ2-3|NA|16|TRBV13
CASSTQTGRPTDTQYF
TGTGCCAGCAGCACACAGACAGGGCGGCCCACAGATACGCAGTATTTT
>TRBD1|TRBJ1-5|NA|14|TRBV6-5
CASRRGQLNQPQHF
TGTGCCAGCCGCAGGGGGCAGCTCAATCAGCCCCAGCATTTT
>NA|TRBJ1-5|NA|14|TRBV6-6
CASSYFRGDQPQHF
TGTGCCAGCAGTTATTTTAGGGGCGATCAGCCCCAGCATTTT
>NA|TRBJ1-1|NA|13|TRBV12-5
CASGRDINPEAFF
TGTGCTAGTGGTCGGGACATAAACCCTGAAGCTTTCTTT
>NA|TRBJ1-4|NA|15|TRBV28
CASRAGGFTNEKLFF
TGTGCCAGCAGGGCGGGGGGGTTCACTAATGAAAAACTGTTTTTT
>TRBD1|TRBJ1-3|few|15|TRBV28
CASSPDRVSGNTIYF
TGTGCCAGCAGTCCCGACAGGGTATCAGGAAACACCATATATTTT
>TRBD1|TRBJ1-5|NA|15|TRBV6-1
CASSERDRENQPQHF
TGTGCCAGCAGTGAGAGGGACAGGGAGAATCAGCCCCAGCATTTT
>TRBD1|TRBJ1-1|NA|14|TRBV5-1
CASSPTGADTEAFF
TGCGCCAGCAGCCCGACAGGGGCGGATACTGAAGCTTTCTTT
>NA|TRBJ1-3|NA|15|TRBV5-6
CASSLFSTTGNTIYF
TGTGCCAGCAGCTTGTTCTCAACAACGGGAAACACCATATATTTT
>NA|TRBJ1-2|NA|14|TRBV11-3
CASSFKRGLGGYTF
TGTGCCAGCAGCTTTAAGCGGGGGCTCGGTGGCTACACCTTC
>NA|TRBJ2-1|NA|17|TRBV19
CASSNLGPPGRGNEQFF
TGTGCCAGTAGTAATCTCGGGCCACCCGGCCGGGGGAATGAGCAGTTCTTC
>NA|TRBJ1-1|once|12|TRBV21-1
CATPSGGTEAFF
TGTGCCACCCCCAGCGGGGGCACTGAAGCTTTCTTT
>NA|TRBJ1-1|NA|13|TRBV7-3
CASKRGVNTEAFF
TGTGCCAGCAAGCGGGGGGTGAACACTGAAGCTTTCTTT
>TRBD2|TRBJ2-2|NA|15|TRBV6-2/TRBV6-3
CASSILAGGTGELFF
TGTGCCAGCAGTATCCTAGCGGGGGGCACCGGGGAGCTGTTTTTT
>NA|TRBJ2-7|NA|15|TRBV4-3
CASSPGSTGDYEQYF
TGCGCCAGCAGCCCCGGGTCTACGGGGGACTACGAGCAGTACTTC
>NA|TRBJ1-1|NA|13|TRBV2
CASTEGGNTEAFF
TGTGCCAGCACCGAAGGGGGGAACACTGAAGCTTTCTTT
>TRBD1|TRBJ1-5|NA|15|TRBV28
CASTPYGQGNQPQHF
TGTGCCAGCACCCCCTACGGACAGGGCAATCAGCCCCAGCATTTT
>TRBD1|TRBJ2-1|NA|14|TRBV6-5
CASRAGGMGNEQFF
TGTGCCAGCAGAGCAGGGGGTATGGGCAATGAGCAGTTCTTC
>NA|TRBJ1-2|few|12|TRBV2
CASSTSGGSYTF
TGTGCCAGCAGTACCTCCGGCGGCTCCTACACCTTC
>TRBD1|TRBJ1-4|NA|15|TRBV18
CASSPTGATNEKLFF
TGTGCCAGCTCACCCACAGGGGCAACTAATGAAAAACTGTTTTTT
>TRBD2|TRBJ2-3|once|16|TRBV7-9
CASSPTSGGFTDTQYF
TGTGCCAGCAGCCCCACTAGCGGGGGGTTCACAGATACGCAGTATTTT
>TRBD1|TRBJ2-1|NA|15|TRBV7-7
CASSSGQGIRNEQFF
TGTGCCAGCAGCTCGGGACAGGGGATAAGGAATGAGCAGTTCTTC
>TRBD2|TRBJ2-1|NA|15|TRBV5-4
CASSLGGTSYNEQFF
TGTGCCAGCAGCTTGGGCGGGACTAGCTACAATGAGCAGTTCTTC
>NA|TRBJ1-2|NA|13|TRBV5-4
CASSPESSQGYTF
TGTGCCAGCAGCCCCGAATCGTCGCAGGGCTACACCTTC
>NA|TRBJ1-2|NA|16|TRBV29-1
CSVLKRGGASNYGYTF
TGCAGCGTCCTGAAGAGAGGGGGTGCTTCTAACTATGGCTACACCTTC
>NA|TRBJ1-5|NA|13|TRBV27
CASAHGVGQPQHF
TGTGCCAGCGCACACGGGGTTGGTCAGCCCCAGCATTTT
>NA|TRBJ2-2|once|12|TRBV19
CASYRVAGELFF
TGTGCCAGTTACAGGGTAGCCGGGGAGCTGTTTTTT
>NA|TRBJ1-1|NA|14|TRBV2
CASSATAMNTEAFF
TGTGCCAGCAGTGCAACAGCCATGAACACTGAAGCTTTCTTT
>TRBD2|TRBJ2-1|NA|15|TRBV5-1
CASSLASGGYNEQFF
TGCGCCAGCAGCTTGGCCAGCGGGGGGTACAATGAGCAGTTCTTC
>NA|TRBJ1-2|NA|13|TRBV28
CASSLRVNYGYTF
TGTGCCAGCAGTTTACGCGTTAACTATGGCTACACCTTC
>NA|TRBJ1-2|NA|17|TRBV12-1
CASSPSEQGFRNYGYTF
TGTGCCAGCAGCCCCTCGGAACAGGGATTTAGGAACTATGGCTACACCTTC
>NA|TRBJ1-6|NA|14|TRBV24-1
CATSAGPQGSPLHF
TGTGCCACCAGTGCGGGCCCCCAGGGTTCACCCCTCCACTTT
>NA|TRBJ1-1|NA|14|TRBV11-2
CASSSLGSNTEAFF
TGTGCCAGCAGCTCACTGGGCTCGAACACTGAAGCTTTCTTT
>NA|TRBJ1-2|NA|15|TRBV18
CASSPPNGGNYGYTF
TGTGCCAGCTCACCACCAAACGGAGGAAACTATGGCTACACCTTC
>TRBD1|TRBJ1-2|NA|16|TRBV19
CATLGTAPGFNYGYTF
TGTGCCACCTTGGGGACAGCTCCCGGCTTTAACTATGGCTACACCTTC
>TRBD1|TRBJ1-2|NA|13|TRBV30
CAWSPGTGTGYTF
TGTGCCTGGAGCCCCGGGACAGGGACGGGCTACACCTTC
>TRBD1|TRBJ2-7|NA|14|TRBV5-4
CASSWDRGTYEQYF
TGTGCCAGCAGCTGGGACAGGGGGACCTACGAGCAGTACTTC
>TRBD1|TRBJ1-2|NA|15|TRBV19
CASSILQGAASGYTF
TGTGCCAGTAGTATCCTACAGGGGGCGGCGAGTGGCTACACCTTC
>NA|TRBJ1-5|once|18|TRBV19
CASSASPWELLGNQPQHF
TGTGCCAGTAGTGCCTCCCCCTGGGAGCTCCTCGGCAATCAGCCCCAGCATTTT